The rows below give T cell receptor beta chains drawn from one sample of a study of OX40 agonist ivuxolimab in advanced cancers. Produced via immunoSEQ multiplex PCR; TCRdb's table is partial and in-frame only. The sample comprises fewer than 70,000 clones, 75% to 90% of which are singletons, and about 2.5% rests with the top ten. Source: CD4+ or CD8+ T cells sorted from blood, taken in a trial of the OX40 agonist ivuxolimab. These receptors came from an adult with an advanced solid tumor such as melanoma, head and neck, liver or kidney cancer. Both conserved end residues are part of each CDR3. A D gene is named only where the DNA matches it firmly. Clone size is shown for a subset of rows, as once, few, many or a class of expanded clone.

>-|-|TRBJ1-1|TRBV9
CASSAQIEETEAFF
TGTGCCAGCAGCGCACAAATAGAGGAGACTGAAGCTTTCTTT
>TRBD1|-|TRBJ1-2|TRBV6-5
CASSLSGQGYGYTF
TGTGCCAGCAGCCTATCAGGACAGGGCTATGGCTACACCTTC
>TRBD1|-|TRBJ1-1|TRBV5-6
CASRGQGAQNTEAFF
TGTGCCAGCAGAGGACAGGGGGCACAGAACACTGAAGCTTTCTTT
>-|-|TRBJ1-6|TRBV6-6
CASSFSYNSPLHF
TGTGCCAGCAGTTTCTCCTATAATTCACCCCTCCACTTT
>TRBD2|-|TRBJ2-1|TRBV11-1
CASSLVRGRDNEQFF
TGTGCCAGCAGCTTAGTGCGGGGGAGGGACAATGAGCAGTTCTTC
>-|-|TRBJ2-1|TRBV20-1
CSAGPGVEQFF
TGCAGTGCTGGACCAGGGGTCGAGCAGTTCTTC
>TRBD1|-|TRBJ2-1|TRBV30
CAWSVLGTGNEQFF
TGTGCCTGGAGTGTATTGGGGACAGGCAATGAGCAGTTCTTC
>-|-|TRBJ1-1|TRBV5-4
CASSLAGVGYTEAFF
TGTGCCAGCAGCTTGGCCGGGGTAGGGTACACTGAAGCTTTCTTT
>-|once|TRBJ1-3|TRBV11-2
CASSPAVAGNTIYF
TGTGCCAGCAGCCCCGCAGTAGCTGGAAACACCATATATTTT
>-|-|TRBJ2-1|TRBV9
CASSPSDHSYNEQFF
TGTGCCAGCAGCCCTAGCGATCACTCCTACAATGAGCAGTTCTTC
>TRBD2|once|TRBJ2-1|TRBV5-1
CASSTRYSGYEDNEQFF
TGCGCCAGCAGCACAAGGTATAGCGGGTACGAGGACAATGAGCAGTTCTTC
>TRBD1|-|TRBJ1-5|TRBV19
CASSTDRGSNQPQHF
TGTGCCAGTAGTACCGACAGGGGAAGCAATCAGCCCCAGCATTTT
>-|-|TRBJ1-2|TRBV2
CASSVTGPYGYTF
TGTGCCAGCAGTGTAACGGGACCCTATGGCTACACCTTC
>-|-|TRBJ1-4|TRBV5-8
CASSTPGRSNEKLFF
TGTGCCAGCAGCACCCCGGGACGGAGTAATGAAAAACTGTTTTTT
>-|-|TRBJ2-7|TRBV7-2
CASSSGNGAQQYF
TGTGCCAGCAGCTCCGGGAACGGCGCCCAGCAGTACTTC
>-|-|TRBJ1-2|TRBV19
CASSIGTRRPLGDGYTF
TGTGCCAGTAGTATAGGCACGCGCAGGCCACTAGGGGATGGCTACACCTTC
>-|-|TRBJ1-1|TRBV19
CASSLRRTEAFF
TGTGCCAGTTCCCTTCGACGGACTGAAGCTTTCTTT
>-|-|TRBJ1-1|TRBV5-1
CASSLEGAGRNTEAFF
TGCGCCAGCAGCTTGGAAGGAGCCGGAAGGAACACTGAAGCTTTCTTT
>TRBD2|-|TRBJ2-1|TRBV28
CASSLWTSGSYNEQFF
TGTGCCAGCAGTTTATGGACTAGCGGCTCCTACAATGAGCAGTTCTTC
>-|-|TRBJ1-1|TRBV7-2
CASSLRSGGTEAFF
TGTGCCAGCAGCTTACGCTCCGGGGGCACTGAAGCTTTCTTT
>-|-|TRBJ1-5|TRBV5-6
CASSLGGAQPQHF
TGTGCCAGCAGCTTGGGGGGAGCTCAGCCCCAGCATTTT
>TRBD2|-|TRBJ2-3|TRBV2
CASKRDHTDTQYF
TGTGCCAGCAAGCGGGACCACACAGATACGCAGTATTTT
>-|-|TRBJ2-7|TRBV5-1
CASSSAGAEQYF
TGCGCCAGCAGCTCGGCCGGAGCCGAGCAGTACTTC
>TRBD2|-|TRBJ2-7|TRBV27
CASSLSGGMLYEQYF
TGTGCCAGCAGTTTATCCGGGGGGATGCTCTACGAGCAGTACTTC
>TRBD2|-|TRBJ2-1|TRBV4-2
CASSQPSGSVYEQFF
TGTGCCAGCAGCCAGCCTAGCGGGAGCGTTTATGAGCAGTTCTTC
>-|-|TRBJ2-7|TRBV11-3
CASRGSYEQYF
TGTGCCAGCAGGGGTTCCTACGAGCAGTACTTC
>-|once|TRBJ1-1|TRBV5-1
CASRLGGGRNTEAFF
TGCGCCAGCAGATTGGGGGGCGGGAGAAACACTGAAGCTTTCTTT
>-|-|TRBJ1-1|TRBV11-3
CASSLVWGVEAFF
TGTGCCAGCAGCTTAGTCTGGGGCGTTGAAGCTTTCTTT
>TRBD1|-|TRBJ1-1|TRBV7-2
CASSSLGQQMNTEAFF
TGTGCCAGCAGCTCTTTGGGACAGCAGATGAACACTGAAGCTTTCTTT
>-|-|TRBJ1-1|TRBV7-6
CASSLTLATEAFF
TGTGCCAGCAGCTTAACTTTGGCCACTGAAGCTTTCTTT
>-|once|TRBJ2-7|TRBV11-3
CASSFGSGDYEQYF
TGTGCCAGCAGCTTTGGAAGCGGAGATTACGAGCAGTACTTC
>TRBD2|-|TRBJ2-1|TRBV4-1
CASSQDRVGRASDEQFF
TGCGCCAGCAGCCAAGATAGGGTCGGGAGGGCCTCCGATGAGCAGTTCTTC
>-|-|TRBJ2-5|TRBV5-6
CASSLDWRQETQYF
TGTGCCAGCAGCTTGGATTGGAGGCAAGAGACCCAGTACTTC
>-|-|TRBJ1-1|TRBV6-1
CASSEFTGVTEAFF
TGTGCCAGCAGTGAATTTACTGGTGTTACTGAAGCTTTCTTT
>-|-|TRBJ2-6|TRBV7-9
CASSLDLFGANVLTF
TGTGCCAGCAGCTTAGATCTCTTTGGGGCCAACGTCCTGACTTTC
>-|-|TRBJ2-1|TRBV6-5
CASSYRGTVAYNEQFF
TGTGCCAGCAGTTACCGGGGGACAGTCGCCTACAATGAGCAGTTCTTC
>TRBD1|few|TRBJ2-3|TRBV6-1
CASSGGQGKGTDTQYF
TGTGCCAGCAGTGGGGGACAGGGGAAGGGCACAGATACGCAGTATTTT
>TRBD2|-|TRBJ2-1|TRBV6-6
CASSLADEQFF
TGTGCCAGCAGTCTAGCGGATGAGCAGTTCTTC
>TRBD2|-|TRBJ2-5|TRBV18
CASSSQGLAGEETQYF
TGTGCCAGCTCATCTCAAGGACTAGCGGGGGAAGAGACCCAGTACTTC
>TRBD1|-|TRBJ1-1|TRBV10-3
CAISGQGSTEAFF
TGTGCCATCAGCGGACAGGGGAGCACTGAAGCTTTCTTT
>TRBD1|-|TRBJ2-5|TRBV19
CASSTTYRGRRETQYF
TGTGCCAGTAGTACTACCTACAGGGGGAGAAGGGAGACCCAGTACTTC